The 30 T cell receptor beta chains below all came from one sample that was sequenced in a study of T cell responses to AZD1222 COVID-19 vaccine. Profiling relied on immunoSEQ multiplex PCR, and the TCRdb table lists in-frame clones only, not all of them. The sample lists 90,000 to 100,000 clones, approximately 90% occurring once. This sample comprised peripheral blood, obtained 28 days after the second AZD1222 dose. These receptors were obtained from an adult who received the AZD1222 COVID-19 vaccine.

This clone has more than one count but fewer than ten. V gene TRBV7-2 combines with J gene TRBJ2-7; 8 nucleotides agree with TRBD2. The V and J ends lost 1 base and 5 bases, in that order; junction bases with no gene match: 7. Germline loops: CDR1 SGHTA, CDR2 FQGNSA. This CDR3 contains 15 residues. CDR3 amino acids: CASSLVPGGANEQYF. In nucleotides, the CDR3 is TGTGCCAGCAGCTTAGTTCCCGGGGGGGCAAACGAGCAGTACTTC.

The DNA of the CDR3 is TGTGCCAGCTCACTTGACAGGGCTAGCACAGATACGCAGTATTTT. As protein: CASSLDRASTDTQYF. This chain connects TRBV18 to TRBJ2-3; 7 positions match TRBD1. Trimming cost V 4 bases and J 0 bases; bases outside gene matches: 4. From germline, CDR1 is KGHSH and CDR2 LQKENI. CDR3 length: 15 residues.

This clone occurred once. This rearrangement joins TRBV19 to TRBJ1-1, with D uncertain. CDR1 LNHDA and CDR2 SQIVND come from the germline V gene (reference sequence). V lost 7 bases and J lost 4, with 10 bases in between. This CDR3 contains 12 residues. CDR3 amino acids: CASTTYPTEAFF. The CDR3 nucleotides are TGTGCCAGTACAACTTACCCCACTGAAGCTTTCTTT.

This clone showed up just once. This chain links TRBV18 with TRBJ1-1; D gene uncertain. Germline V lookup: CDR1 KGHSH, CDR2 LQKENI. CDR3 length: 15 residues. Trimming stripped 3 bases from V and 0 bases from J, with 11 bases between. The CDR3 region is CASSPFARLNTEAFF. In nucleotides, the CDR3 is TGTGCCAGCTCACCGTTCGCCCGTCTGAACACTGAAGCTTTCTTT.

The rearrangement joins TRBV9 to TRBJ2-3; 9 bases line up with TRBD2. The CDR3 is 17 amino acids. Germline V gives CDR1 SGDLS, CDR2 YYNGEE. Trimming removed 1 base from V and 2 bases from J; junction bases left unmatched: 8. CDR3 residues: CASSVHPSSGVTDTQYF. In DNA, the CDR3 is TGTGCCAGCAGCGTACACCCGTCTAGCGGGGTCACAGATACGCAGTATTTT.

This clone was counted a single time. CDR3 sequence reads: CASSEAEDRAFYGYTF. The CDR3 DNA follows: TGTGCCAGCAGTGAAGCTGAGGACAGGGCCTTCTATGGCTACACCTTC. The chain has TRBV6-1 and TRBJ1-2, with TRBD1 identical over 8 bases. Per the germline V gene, CDR1 is MNHNS and CDR2 is SASEGT. The CDR3 spans 16 residues. The V gene end was trimmed by 0 bases and the J gene end by 4 bases; junction bases not matched to a gene: 7.

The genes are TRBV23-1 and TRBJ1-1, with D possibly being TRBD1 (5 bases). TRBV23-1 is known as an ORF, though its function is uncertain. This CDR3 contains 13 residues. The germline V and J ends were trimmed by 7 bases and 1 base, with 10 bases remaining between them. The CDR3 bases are TGCGCCAGCATACGACAGACGAACACTGAAGCTTTCTTT. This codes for CASIRQTNTEAFF.

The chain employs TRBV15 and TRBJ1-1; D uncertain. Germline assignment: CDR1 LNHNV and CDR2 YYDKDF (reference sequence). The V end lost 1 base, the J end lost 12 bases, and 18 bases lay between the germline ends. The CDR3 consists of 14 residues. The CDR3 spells CATSRVGNARLTFF. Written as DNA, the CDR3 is TGTGCCACCAGCAGAGTGGGCAACGCTAGATTAACTTTCTTT.

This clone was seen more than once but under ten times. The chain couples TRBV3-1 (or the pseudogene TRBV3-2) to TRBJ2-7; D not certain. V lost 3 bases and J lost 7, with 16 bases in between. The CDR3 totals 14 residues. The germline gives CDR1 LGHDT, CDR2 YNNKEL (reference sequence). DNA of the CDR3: TGTGCCAGCAGCCAGGAAGATAGGGTCGGGGAGCAGTACTTC. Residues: CASSQEDRVGEQYF.

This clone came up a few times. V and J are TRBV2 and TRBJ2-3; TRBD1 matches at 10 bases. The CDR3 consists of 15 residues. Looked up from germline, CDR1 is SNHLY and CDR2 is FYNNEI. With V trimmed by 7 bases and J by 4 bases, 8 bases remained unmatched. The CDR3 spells CASTLTGGLPDTQYF. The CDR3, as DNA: TGTGCCAGCACCTTGACAGGGGGCTTACCAGATACGCAGTATTTT.

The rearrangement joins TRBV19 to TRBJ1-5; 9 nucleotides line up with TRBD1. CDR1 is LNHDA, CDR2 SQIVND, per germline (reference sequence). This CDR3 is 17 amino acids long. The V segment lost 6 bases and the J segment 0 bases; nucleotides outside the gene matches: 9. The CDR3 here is CASRTGTGWASNQPQHF. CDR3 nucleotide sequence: TGTGCCAGTAGAACCGGGACAGGGTGGGCTAGCAATCAGCCCCAGCATTTT.

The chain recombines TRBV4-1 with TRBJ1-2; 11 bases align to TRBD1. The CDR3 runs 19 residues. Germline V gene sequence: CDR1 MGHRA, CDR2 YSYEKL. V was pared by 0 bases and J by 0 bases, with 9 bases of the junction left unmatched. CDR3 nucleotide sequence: TGCGCCAGCAGCCAAGACCCTCCGGGACAGGGGGGAGCTAACTATGGCTACACCTTC. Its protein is CASSQDPPGQGGANYGYTF.

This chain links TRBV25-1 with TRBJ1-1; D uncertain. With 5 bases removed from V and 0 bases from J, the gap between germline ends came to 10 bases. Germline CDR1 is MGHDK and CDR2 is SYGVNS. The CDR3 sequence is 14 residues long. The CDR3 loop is CASSSTTMNTEAFF. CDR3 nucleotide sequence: TGTGCCAGCAGTAGTACAACCATGAACACTGAAGCTTTCTTT.

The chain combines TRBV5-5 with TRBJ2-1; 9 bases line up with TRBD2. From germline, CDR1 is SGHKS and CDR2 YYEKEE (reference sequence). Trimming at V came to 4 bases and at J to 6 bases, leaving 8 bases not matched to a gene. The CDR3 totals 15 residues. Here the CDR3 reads CASSGGTSSVNEQFF. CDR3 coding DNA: TGTGCCAGCAGCGGGGGGACTAGCAGTGTCAATGAGCAGTTCTTC.

The CDR3 DNA reads as TGTGCCAGCAGTTTGGCTGGGAAAGCTTTCTTT. Amino acids: CASSLAGKAFF. The chain employs TRBV28 and TRBJ1-1; no definite D call. V was pared by 3 bases and J by 9 bases, with 8 bases between. The germline V gene encodes CDR1 MDHEN and CDR2 SYDVKM. This CDR3 region has 11 residues.

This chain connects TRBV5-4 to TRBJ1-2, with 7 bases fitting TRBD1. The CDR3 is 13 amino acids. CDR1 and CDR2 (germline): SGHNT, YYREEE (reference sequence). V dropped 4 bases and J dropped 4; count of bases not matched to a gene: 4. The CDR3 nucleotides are TGTGCCAGCAGCCGGGACAGTACCTATGGCTACACCTTC. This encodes CASSRDSTYGYTF.

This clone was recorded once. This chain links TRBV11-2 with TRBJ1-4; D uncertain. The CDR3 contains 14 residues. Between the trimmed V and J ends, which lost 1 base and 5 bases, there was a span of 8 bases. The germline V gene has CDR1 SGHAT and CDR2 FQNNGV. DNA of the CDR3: TGTGCCAGCAGCTTAGGGGTGACGAATGAAAAACTGTTTTTT. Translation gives CASSLGVTNEKLFF. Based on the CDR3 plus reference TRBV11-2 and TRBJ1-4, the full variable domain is EAGVAQSPRYKIIEKRQSVAFWCNPISGHATLYWYQQILGQGPKLLIQFQNNGVVDDSQLPKDRFSAERLKGVDSTLKIQPAKLEDSAVYLCASSLGVTNEKLFFGSGTQLSVL.

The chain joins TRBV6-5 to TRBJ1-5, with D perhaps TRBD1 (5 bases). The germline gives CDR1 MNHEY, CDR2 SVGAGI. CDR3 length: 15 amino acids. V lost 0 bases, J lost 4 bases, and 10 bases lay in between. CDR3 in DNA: TGTGCCAGCAGTTACTCGGGGGTTGAGAATCAGCCCCAGCATTTT. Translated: CASSYSGVENQPQHF.

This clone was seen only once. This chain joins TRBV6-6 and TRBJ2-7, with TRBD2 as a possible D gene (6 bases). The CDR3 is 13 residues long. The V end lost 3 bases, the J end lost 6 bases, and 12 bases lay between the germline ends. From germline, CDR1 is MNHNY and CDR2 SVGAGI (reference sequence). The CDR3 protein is CASSYGGIREQYF. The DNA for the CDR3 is TGTGCCAGCAGTTATGGAGGGATCCGCGAGCAGTACTTC.

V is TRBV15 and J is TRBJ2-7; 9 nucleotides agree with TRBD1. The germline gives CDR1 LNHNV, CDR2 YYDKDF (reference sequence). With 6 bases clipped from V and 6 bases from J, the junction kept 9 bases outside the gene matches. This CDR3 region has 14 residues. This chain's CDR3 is CATRQGARGSEQYF. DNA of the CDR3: TGTGCCACCAGACAGGGGGCACGGGGCTCCGAGCAGTACTTC.

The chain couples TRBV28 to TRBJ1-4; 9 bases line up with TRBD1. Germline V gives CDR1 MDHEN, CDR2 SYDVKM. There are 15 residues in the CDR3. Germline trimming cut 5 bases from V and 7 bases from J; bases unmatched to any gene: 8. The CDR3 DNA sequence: TGTGCCAGCAGTCCTGGGACAGGGCGGGGTGAAAAACTGTTTTTT. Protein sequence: CASSPGTGRGEKLFF.

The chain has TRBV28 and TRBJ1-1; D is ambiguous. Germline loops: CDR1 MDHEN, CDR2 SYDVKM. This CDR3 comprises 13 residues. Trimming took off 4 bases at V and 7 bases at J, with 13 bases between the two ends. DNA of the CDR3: TGTGCCAGCAGTTACGGCAGGTGGAGTGAAGCTTTCTTT. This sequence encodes CASSYGRWSEAFF.

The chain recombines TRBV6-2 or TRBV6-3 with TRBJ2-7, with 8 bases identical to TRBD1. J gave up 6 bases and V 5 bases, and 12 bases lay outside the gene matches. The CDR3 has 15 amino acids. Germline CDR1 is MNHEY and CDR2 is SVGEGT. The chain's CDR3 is CASSRGGQGAGEQYF. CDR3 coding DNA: TGTGCCAGCAGTCGCGGAGGGCAGGGGGCCGGCGAGCAGTACTTC.

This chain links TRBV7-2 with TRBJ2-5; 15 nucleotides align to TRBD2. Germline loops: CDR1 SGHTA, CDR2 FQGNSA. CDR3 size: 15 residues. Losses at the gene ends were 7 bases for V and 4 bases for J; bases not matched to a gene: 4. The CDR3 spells CASTPGLAGGETQYF. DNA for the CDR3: TGTGCCAGCACCCCGGGACTAGCGGGGGGAGAGACCCAGTACTTC.

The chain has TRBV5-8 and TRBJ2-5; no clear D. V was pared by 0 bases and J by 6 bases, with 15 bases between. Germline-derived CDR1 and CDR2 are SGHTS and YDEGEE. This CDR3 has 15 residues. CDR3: CASSLGSSSRKTQYF. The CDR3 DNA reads TGTGCCAGCAGCTTGGGTTCTTCTAGTCGGAAGACCCAGTACTTC.

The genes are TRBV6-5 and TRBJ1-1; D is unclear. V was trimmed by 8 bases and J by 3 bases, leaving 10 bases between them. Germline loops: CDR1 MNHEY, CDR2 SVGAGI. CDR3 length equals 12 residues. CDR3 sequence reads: CASGRGYTEAFF. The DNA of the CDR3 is TGTGCCAGCGGGCGCGGTTACACTGAAGCTTTCTTT.

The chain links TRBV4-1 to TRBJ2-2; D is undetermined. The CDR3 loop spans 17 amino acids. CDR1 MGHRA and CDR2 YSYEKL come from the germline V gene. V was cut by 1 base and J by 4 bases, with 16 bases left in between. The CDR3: CASSQVLGRGPTGELFF. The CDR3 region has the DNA TGCGCCAGCAGCCAAGTCTTGGGCCGCGGACCCACCGGGGAGCTGTTTTTT.

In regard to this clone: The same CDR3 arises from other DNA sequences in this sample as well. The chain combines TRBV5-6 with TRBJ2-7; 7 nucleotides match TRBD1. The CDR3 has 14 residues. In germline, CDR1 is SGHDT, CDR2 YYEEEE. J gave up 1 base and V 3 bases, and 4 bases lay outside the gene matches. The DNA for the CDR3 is TGTGCCAGCAGCTGGACAGGCCCGTCCTACGAGCAGTACTTC. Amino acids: CASSWTGPSYEQYF. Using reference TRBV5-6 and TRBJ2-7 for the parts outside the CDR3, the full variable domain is DAGVTQSPTHLIKTRGQQVTLRCSPKSGHDTVSWYQQALGQGPQFIFQYYEEEERQRGNFPDRFSGHQFPNYSSELNVNALLLGDSALYLCASSWTGPSYEQYFGPGTRLTVT.

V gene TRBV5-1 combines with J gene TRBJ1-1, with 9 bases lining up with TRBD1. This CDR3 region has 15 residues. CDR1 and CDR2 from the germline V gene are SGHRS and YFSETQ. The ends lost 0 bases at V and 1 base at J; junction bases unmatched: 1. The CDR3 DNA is TGCGCCAGCAGCTTGGCGGGACAGGGGAACACTGAAGCTTTCTTT. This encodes CASSLAGQGNTEAFF.

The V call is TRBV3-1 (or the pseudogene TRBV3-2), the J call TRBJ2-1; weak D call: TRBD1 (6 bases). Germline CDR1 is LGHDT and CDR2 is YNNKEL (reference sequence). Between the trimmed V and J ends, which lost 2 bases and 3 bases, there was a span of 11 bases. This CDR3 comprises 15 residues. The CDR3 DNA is TGTGCCAGCAGCCAATGGGACAATAACTACAATGAGCAGTTCTTC. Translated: CASSQWDNNYNEQFF.